This is a list of T cell receptor beta chains from one sample in a study of shared clonotypes between healthy human individuals. Clones were sequenced by immunoSEQ multiplex PCR, and TCRdb holds only the in-frame ones, with some missing. The repertoire holds fewer than 3 million clones, with 85% to 95% as singletons. The sample comprised naive CD4+ T cells from PBMCs. Receptors originate from a young man in good health. Some clones in this sample may be carry-over from other donors' samples. CDR3s include the opening cysteine and the closing phenylalanine or tryptophan. Each record gives: J gene, D gene, clone size, V gene, CDR3 DNA, CDR3 protein. A D gene is named only where the DNA matches it firmly. Size values are once, few and many counts, or a class for expanded clones, and some rows have none.

TRBJ2-2	TRBD2	-	TRBV27	TGTGCCAGCAGTTTTGGAGCGGGAAGCACCGGGGAGCTGTTTTTT	CASSFGAGSTGELFF
TRBJ2-7	TRBD2	once	TRBV5-1	TGCGCCAGCAGCTTGGGCCTAGCGGGAGATTTGTACGAGCAGTACTTC	CASSLGLAGDLYEQYF
TRBJ1-1	-	-	TRBV29-1	TGCAGCGTTGGTTCACAGGTAAACACTGAAGCTTTCTTT	CSVGSQVNTEAFF
TRBJ2-5	-	-	TRBV19	TGTGCCAGTAGTATCGTGGGAGTGGGGGAGACCCAGTACTTC	CASSIVGVGETQYF
TRBJ2-1	TRBD2	-	TRBV6-1	TGTGCCAGCATCCGACTAGCGGGAGAGGGTGAGCAGTTCTTC	CASIRLAGEGEQFF
TRBJ2-3	-	few	TRBV2	TGTGCCGGAAGTCCAGGGACTACGCAGTATTTT	CAGSPGTTQYF
TRBJ2-7	-	once	TRBV7-3	TGTGCCAGCAGTTCCCGGGGCGGCTACGAGCAGTACTTC	CASSSRGGYEQYF
TRBJ2-7	-	-	TRBV5-1	TGCGCCAGCAGCTTGGGTGGGACACCCTACGAGCAGTACTTC	CASSLGGTPYEQYF
TRBJ2-2	-	-	TRBV5-1	TGCGCCAGCAGCGTAAACACGAACACCGGGGAGCTGTTTTTT	CASSVNTNTGELFF
TRBJ1-5	TRBD1	-	TRBV7-8	TGTGCCAGCAGCTCGGAGGGACAGGGAATAAGTCAGCCCCAGCATTTT	CASSSEGQGISQPQHF
TRBJ1-4	TRBD1	-	TRBV28	TGTGCCAGCAGTTTACGGAGGACAGGGGCGAGTCGGGAAAAACTGTTTTTT	CASSLRRTGASREKLFF
TRBJ1-2	-	-	TRBV11-2	TGTGCCAGCAGCCCCCCGGGCCACTATGGCTACACCTTC	CASSPPGHYGYTF
TRBJ2-1	-	-	TRBV28	TGTGCCAGCAGTTCCCCGGGACGCCTCAATGAGCAGTTCTTC	CASSSPGRLNEQFF
TRBJ2-7	TRBD1	-	TRBV9	TGTGCCAGCAGCAGGCAGGGGGCATATCGGGACGAGCAGTACTTC	CASSRQGAYRDEQYF
TRBJ2-2	TRBD1	few	TRBV5-1	TGCGCCGACCGGGACAGGGCCGACACCGGGGAGCTGTTTTTT	CADRDRADTGELFF
TRBJ2-2	-	-	TRBV5-1	TGCGCCAGCAGCGCGGGGACAGTGACCGGGGAGCTGTTTTTT	CASSAGTVTGELFF